This T cell receptor (beta chain) was captured by sequencing in a study of T cells after posttransplantation cyclophosphamide. Assay used: immunoSEQ multiplex PCR; TCRdb lists only in-frame clones, some missing. Of some 66,000 clones in the sample, approximately 92% were seen once. The germline gives CDR1 ENHRY, CDR2 SYGVKD. CDR3 size: 15 residues. V was trimmed by 3 bases and J by 2 bases, leaving 14 bases between them. The TCR sequence derives from a woman aged 25 to 39 in good health and a related stem cell transplant donor. The chain recombines TRBV10-3 with TRBJ2-7; tentative D call: TRBD1 (6 bases). Sequenced material: PBMCs. CDR3 in DNA: TGTGCCATCAGTGAAGGGCTAGGGGGAACCTACGAGCAGTACTTC. The encoded protein is CAISEGLGGTYEQYF.